This is a list of T cell receptor beta chains from one sample in a study of blood T cell repertoires in COVID-19. Repertoires were generated with immunoSEQ multiplex PCR, while TCRdb's copy carries only in-frame clones and drops some. The data show around 60,000 clones, roughly 90% seen once. Sequencing input: peripheral blood. The receptors were gathered from a man aged 45-60 years with active COVID-19. The CDR3 runs from the conserved cysteine through the conserved F or W. D genes are given only for firm matches. Clone size is given for some rows only: seen once, a few or many times, or a class if the clone is expanded.

size	J	D	V	DNA	CDR3
.	TRBJ2-5	TRBD1	TRBV5-4	TGTGCCAGCAGCTTTCAACCGACAGGGGGGTTGATGGTGAAGACCCAGTACTTC	CASSFQPTGGLMVKTQYF
.	TRBJ1-5	.	TRBV5-5	TGTGCCAGCAGCTCCGACGGGGGGTTTAGGGCCCAGCATTTT	CASSSDGGFRAQHF
.	TRBJ1-4	TRBD1	TRBV5-1	TGCGCCAGCAGCTCTACAGGGGGGGAAAGTGAAAAACTGTTTTTT	CASSSTGGESEKLFF
.	TRBJ2-7	TRBD1	TRBV7-9	TGTGCCAGCAGCTTGGGCGACAGGGGTTACCCATACGAGCAGTACTTC	CASSLGDRGYPYEQYF
.	TRBJ1-2	TRBD1	TRBV7-9	TGTGCCAGCAGCTCCAGATTGGGACAGAACTATGGCTACACCTTC	CASSSRLGQNYGYTF
.	TRBJ2-3	TRBD1	TRBV7-2	TGTGCCAGCAGCGGACAGGGAAGATCCGATACGCAGTATTTT	CASSGQGRSDTQYF
.	TRBJ2-7	TRBD1	TRBV7-9	TGTGCCAGCAGCTTAGGGACAGGGTACGAGCAGTACTTC	CASSLGTGYEQYF
.	TRBJ2-5	.	TRBV6-5	TGTGCCAGCAAACAGGGACAAGAGACCCAGTACTTC	CASKQGQETQYF
.	TRBJ2-7	TRBD2	TRBV7-8	TGTGCCAGCAGCGCGGGACTAGCGGGGGACCTAGGGACCTACGAGCAGTACTTC	CASSAGLAGDLGTYEQYF
.	TRBJ1-2	.	TRBV6-1	TGTGCCAGCAGTGAAGCGGGGGCCCGGGATGGCTACACCTTC	CASSEAGARDGYTF
.	TRBJ2-2	.	TRBV5-1	TGCGCCAGCAGCTTCCAACAAAACACCGGGGAGCTGTTTTTT	CASSFQQNTGELFF
once	TRBJ1-4	TRBD1	TRBV6-5	TGTGCCAGCAGCCCCGGACAGGAACAGGAAAAACTGTTTTTT	CASSPGQEQEKLFF
.	TRBJ2-6	.	TRBV30	TGTGCCTGGACGATCGGGGGGGCCAACGTCCTGACTTTC	CAWTIGGANVLTF
.	TRBJ1-1	.	TRBV30	TGTGCCTGGAGTGTATGGGCTACTGAAGCTTTCTTT	CAWSVWATEAFF
.	TRBJ1-1	.	TRBV5-6	TGTGCCAGCAGCTTCGAAAACAGAAACACTGAAGCTTTCTTT	CASSFENRNTEAFF
.	TRBJ2-3	.	TRBV7-3	TGTGCCAGCAGCTTTAGCGGCACAGATACGCAGTATTTT	CASSFSGTDTQYF
once	TRBJ2-3	TRBD2	TRBV27	TGTGCCAGCAGTTTCGCCCTAGCGGGGGGTTCAGATACGCAGTATTTT	CASSFALAGGSDTQYF
.	TRBJ2-3	.	TRBV6-5	TGTGCCAGCACTCCTACTCGAGGGCAAACAGATACGCAGTATTTT	CASTPTRGQTDTQYF
.	TRBJ1-2	TRBD1	TRBV5-4	TGTGCCAGCAGCTCTTCAGGGGGCGTTGGGTATGGCTACACCTTC	CASSSSGGVGYGYTF
few	TRBJ1-1	TRBD1	TRBV4-1	TGCGCCAGCAGCCGACCTGACAGGGAACGGACTGAAGCTTTCTTT	CASSRPDRERTEAFF
.	TRBJ1-6	.	TRBV15	TGTGCCACCAGCAGGGGAGGTTTAAAAGGGACTTATGATTTTGCCCTCCACTTT	CATSRGGLKGTYDFALHF
.	TRBJ1-1	.	TRBV18	TGTGCCAGCTCACCACCGGGACAGAACACTGAAGCTTTCTTT	CASSPPGQNTEAFF
once	TRBJ2-5	.	TRBV5-1	TGCGCCAGCAGCCCCCGTGGCTTGACCCAGTACTTC	CASSPRGLTQYF
.	TRBJ1-2	.	TRBV6-6	TGTGCCAGCAGTTACGGAGGGGCAAACTATGGCTACACCTTC	CASSYGGANYGYTF